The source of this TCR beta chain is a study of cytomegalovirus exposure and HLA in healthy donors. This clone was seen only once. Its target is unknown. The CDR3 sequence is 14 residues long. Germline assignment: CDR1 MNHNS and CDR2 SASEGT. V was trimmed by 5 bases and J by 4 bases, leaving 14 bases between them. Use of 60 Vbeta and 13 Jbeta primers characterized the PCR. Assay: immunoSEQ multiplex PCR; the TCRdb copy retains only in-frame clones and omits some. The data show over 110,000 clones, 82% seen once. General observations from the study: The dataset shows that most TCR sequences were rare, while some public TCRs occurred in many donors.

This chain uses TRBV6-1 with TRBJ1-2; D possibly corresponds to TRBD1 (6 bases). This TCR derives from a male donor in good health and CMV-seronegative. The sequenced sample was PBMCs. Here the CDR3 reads CASSSQGTGYGYTF. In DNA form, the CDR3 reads TGTGCCAGCAGTTCACAGGGAACCGGCTATGGCTACACCTTC.